These T cell receptor beta chains were read from a single sample in a study of CD8 T cells in Susac syndrome. TCRdb analysed the immunoSEQ multiplex PCR reads with MiXCR anew, one entry per CDR3 protein. Of 100,000 to 150,000 distinct CDR3 sequences in the sample, approximately 96% were seen once. The material sequenced was CD8+ T cells from PBMCs. These receptors were collected from a human donor with Susac syndrome. The CDR3 runs from the conserved cysteine through the conserved F or W. A D gene is named only where the DNA matches it firmly. The size of a clone is reported for some rows only, either as once, few or many, or as a class for expanded clones.

CDR3 protein: CASSLGQIDSNQPQHF
CDR3 DNA: TGTGCCAGCAGCTTGGGTCAGATCGATAGCAATCAGCCCCAGCATTTT
clone size: .
J gene: TRBJ1-5
D gene: .
V gene: TRBV5-6

CDR3 protein: CASSLVQGSIENEQFF
CDR3 DNA: TGTGCCAGCAGCTTAGTTCAGGGAAGTATTGAGAATGAGCAGTTCTTC
clone size: .
J gene: TRBJ2-1
D gene: .
V gene: TRBV7-9

CDR3 protein: CASHRGLSTDTQYF
CDR3 DNA: TGTGCCAGCCACAGGGGGCTCAGCACAGATACGCAGTATTTT
clone size: .
J gene: TRBJ2-3
D gene: TRBD1
V gene: TRBV5-5

CDR3 protein: CASRDRESTEAFF
CDR3 DNA: TGTGCCAGTAGAGACAGGGAATCCACTGAAGCTTTCTTT
clone size: .
J gene: TRBJ1-1
D gene: TRBD1
V gene: TRBV19

CDR3 protein: CASSVRDTEAFF
CDR3 DNA: TGTGCCAGCAGTGTAAGAGACACTGAAGCTTTCTTT
clone size: .
J gene: TRBJ1-1
D gene: .
V gene: TRBV12-3/TRBV12-4

CDR3 protein: CAWERTGMNTEAFF
CDR3 DNA: TGTGCCTGGGAAAGGACAGGGATGAACACTGAAGCTTTCTTT
clone size: once
J gene: TRBJ1-1
D gene: TRBD1
V gene: TRBV30

CDR3 protein: CAWSVIVYSEQYF
CDR3 DNA: TGTGCCTGGAGTGTAATCGTGTACTCCGAGCAGTACTTC
clone size: .
J gene: TRBJ2-7
D gene: .
V gene: TRBV30

CDR3 protein: CASSETGNRPYEQYF
CDR3 DNA: TGTGCCAGCAGTGAGACAGGGAACAGGCCTTACGAGCAGTACTTC
clone size: .
J gene: TRBJ2-7
D gene: TRBD1
V gene: TRBV25-1

CDR3 protein: CASRSTGHNEQFF
CDR3 DNA: TGTGCCAGCAGATCGACAGGCCACAATGAGCAGTTCTTC
clone size: .
J gene: TRBJ2-1
D gene: .
V gene: TRBV14

CDR3 protein: CASSLVVSNQPQHF
CDR3 DNA: TGTGCCAGCAGCTTAGTGGTTAGCAATCAGCCCCAGCATTTT
clone size: .
J gene: TRBJ1-5
D gene: .
V gene: TRBV7-2

CDR3 protein: CASSVSTDTQYF
CDR3 DNA: TGTGCCAGCAGCGTTAGCACAGATACGCAGTATTTT
clone size: .
J gene: TRBJ2-3
D gene: .
V gene: TRBV12-3/TRBV12-4

CDR3 protein: CASSPGTFSYNEQFF
CDR3 DNA: TGTGCCAGCAGTCCCGGGACCTTCTCCTACAATGAGCAGTTCTTC
clone size: .
J gene: TRBJ2-1
D gene: .
V gene: TRBV7-3

CDR3 protein: CSVGGQGAIGELFF
CDR3 DNA: TGCAGCGTTGGGGGACAGGGGGCCATCGGGGAGCTGTTTTTT
clone size: .
J gene: TRBJ2-2
D gene: TRBD1
V gene: TRBV29-1

CDR3 protein: CSARERVVYEQYF
CDR3 DNA: TGCAGTGCTAGAGAGCGGGTCGTCTACGAGCAGTACTTC
clone size: .
J gene: TRBJ2-7
D gene: .
V gene: TRBV20-1

CDR3 protein: CAWSVIGRQPQHF
CDR3 DNA: TGTGCCTGGAGTGTAATCGGCCGGCAGCCCCAGCATTTT
clone size: once
J gene: TRBJ1-5
D gene: .
V gene: TRBV30

CDR3 protein: CSARGEGSYEQYF
CDR3 DNA: TGCAGTGCTAGAGGCGAGGGGAGTTACGAGCAGTACTTC
clone size: .
J gene: TRBJ2-7
D gene: .
V gene: TRBV20-1

CDR3 protein: CASSPVTGEVDTQYF
CDR3 DNA: TGTGCCAGCAGCCCCGTTACAGGGGAAGTCGATACGCAGTATTTT
clone size: .
J gene: TRBJ2-3
D gene: TRBD1
V gene: TRBV7-3

CDR3 protein: CASSQAPRMWRRTELFF
CDR3 DNA: TGCGCCAGCAGCCAAGCTCCGAGAATGTGGCGACGAACTGAGCTGTTTTTT
clone size: .
J gene: TRBJ2-2
D gene: .
V gene: TRBV4-1